Each of the 14 T cell receptor beta chains below was sequenced from the same sample in a study of T-cell reconstitution after alpha-beta-depleted transplantation in children. Unique molecular identifiers were incorporated when the TCRbeta library was constructed. Via MiXCR, TCRdb re-called the PCR reads, giving one row per CDR3 protein. The sample holds 25,000 to 30,000 distinct CDR3 sequences, 5.5% to 7.5% seen once. The source material was PBMCs, mostly from graft donor cells, sampled 180 days after TCRalphabeta/CD19-depleted stem cell transplant. These receptors originate from a male patient between 10 and 17 years old who had a stem cell transplant for acute myeloid leukemia, so the T cells may come from the graft donor.

In DNA form, the CDR3 reads TGCGCCAGCAGCTACACGGGGGGCTACGATACGCAGTATTTT. This sequence encodes CASSYTGGYDTQYF. The rearrangement links TRBV5-1 to TRBJ2-3; the D gene is possibly TRBD2 (7 bases). Germline CDR1 reads SGHRS; CDR2 reads YFSETQ. The CDR3 sequence is 14 residues long. Trimming pared 3 bases from V and 6 bases from J, leaving 14 bases between.

This clonotype was detected ten times or more. This chain joins TRBV7-9 and TRBJ2-7; D might be TRBD1 or TRBD2, each matching 5 bases. Between the trimmed V and J ends, which lost 5 bases and 7 bases, there was a span of 21 bases. Germline CDR1 is SEHNR and CDR2 is FQNEAQ (reference sequence). This CDR3 comprises 15 residues. CDR3 sequence: CASSAGTPWHREQYF. In DNA, the CDR3 is TGTGCCAGCAGCGCCGGGACCCCTTGGCACAGGGAGCAGTACTTC.

This clonotype was detected many times. The chain combines TRBV3-1 with TRBJ1-1; TRBD1 agrees at 7 bases. From germline, CDR1 is LGHDT and CDR2 YNNKEL (reference sequence). The CDR3 loop spans 14 amino acids. J lost 1 base, V lost 2 bases, and 1 base had no gene match. This CDR3 is CASSQRTGNTEAFF. The CDR3 coding sequence is TGTGCCAGCAGCCAAAGGACAGGGAACACTGAAGCTTTCTTT.

This clonotype was recorded at least ten times. The rearrangement uses TRBV5-6 and TRBJ1-1, with a tentative D call TRBD1 (5 bases). Germline lookup yields CDR1 SGHDT and CDR2 YYEEEE. V gave up 0 bases and J gave up 4 bases, with 13 bases separating them. The CDR3 contains 15 residues. As DNA, the CDR3 is TGTGCCAGCAGCTTGGCGGGGGGAAGGAGCACTGAAGCTTTCTTT. Protein product: CASSLAGGRSTEAFF.

This clonotype has at least ten counts. V and J are TRBV7-2 and TRBJ2-4; D may be TRBD2 (5 bases). V lost 1 base, J lost 0 bases, and 7 bases lay in between. The CDR3 has 15 amino acids. Germline assignment: CDR1 SGHTA and CDR2 FQGNSA. CDR3 sequence: CASSLDGLAKNIQYF. In nucleotides, the CDR3 is TGTGCCAGCAGCTTAGATGGACTAGCCAAAAACATTCAGTACTTC.

In this sample, this clonotype turned up many times. The CDR3, as DNA: TGTGCCACCTCCCGTCCCGGTAACTATGGCTACACCTTC. Residues: CATSRPGNYGYTF. The chain is built from TRBV24-1 and TRBJ1-2; D call uncertain. This CDR3 is 13 amino acids long. Germline V gives CDR1 KGHDR, CDR2 SFDVKD. Trimming removed 9 bases from V and 1 base from J, with 11 bases in between.

This clonotype was detected many times. One junction end does not reproduce the germline sequence, and a read error may be involved. The chain combines TRBV7-7 with TRBJ2-3; 7 bases are shared with TRBD2. CDR1 and CDR2 from the germline V gene are SSHAT and FNYEAQ (reference sequence). This CDR3 is 15 amino acids long. The CDR3 spells CASSFSLADTDTQYF. Here the CDR3 DNA reads TGTGCTAGCAGCTTTTCCCTAGCGGACACAGATACGCAGTATTTT.

In its sample, this clonotype was seen many times. The chain has TRBV30 and TRBJ1-1; tentative D call: TRBD1 (5 bases). Germline V CDR1 and CDR2: GTSNPN, SVGIG (reference sequence). This CDR3 has 12 amino acids. Trimming left V 5 bases short and J 6 bases short, with 13 bases between. In nucleotides, the CDR3 is TGTGCCTGGGCCCAGGGCCTTGCTGAAGCTTTCTTT. Translating it yields CAWAQGLAEAFF.

This clonotype was detected ten times or more. The junction shows a germline mismatch at one end, possibly a read error. This CDR3 reads CASSAELISYEQYF. In nucleotides, the CDR3 is TGTGCAAGCAGCGCGGAACTTATATCCTACGAGCAGTACTTC. The J gene is TRBJ2-7, the V gene TRBV5-4; unclear D gene. Germline CDR1 is SGHNT and CDR2 is YYREEE (reference sequence). This CDR3 contains 14 residues.

This clonotype was seen ten or more times. The chain is built from TRBV5-4 and TRBJ2-2; 10 nucleotides line up with TRBD2. CDR1 and CDR2 from the germline V gene are SGHNT and YYREEE (reference sequence). Trimming at V came to 4 bases and at J to 4 bases, leaving 10 bases not matched to a gene. CDR3 length equals 17 residues. CDR3 DNA: TGTGCCAGCAGCCCGGGGGGGTTAGCGGGAGGCACCGGGGAGCTGTTTTTT. It specifies CASSPGGLAGGTGELFF.

This clonotype was picked up many times. The V and J genes are TRBV6-2 or TRBV6-3 and TRBJ2-2; tentatively, D is TRBD1 (5 bases). V dropped 2 bases and J dropped 4 bases, with 8 bases sitting between them. This CDR3 comprises 14 residues. The germline CDR1 and CDR2 sequences are MNHEY and SVGEGT. CDR3 region: CASSYRGSTGELFF. The DNA for the CDR3 is TGTGCCAGCAGTTACAGGGGAAGCACCGGGGAGCTGTTTTTT.

Ten or more counts support this clonotype. This chain links TRBV7-2 with TRBJ1-6, with 10 bases aligning to TRBD1. CDR3 length: 14 amino acids. J gave up 11 bases and V 6 bases, and 7 bases lay outside the gene matches. The germline V gene has CDR1 SGHTA and CDR2 FQGNSA. The CDR3 here is CASSRQGAATPLHF. The CDR3 DNA reads TGTGCCAGCAGTCGACAGGGGGCGGCAACACCCCTCCACTTT.

This clonotype is termed medium-sized. V is TRBV11-2 and J is TRBJ2-3; 9 positions agree with TRBD2. Trimming at V came to 2 bases and at J to 0 bases, leaving 3 bases not matched to a gene. Germline V gene data show CDR1 as SGHAT and CDR2 as FQNNGV. The length of the CDR3 is 16 residues. CDR3 coding DNA: TGTGCCAGCAGCTTAAGGGCGGGAGGGAGCACAGATACGCAGTATTTT. It specifies CASSLRAGGSTDTQYF.

The rearrangement uses TRBV5-6 and TRBJ1-5; D may be TRBD1 (5 bases). The germline V gene encodes CDR1 SGHDT and CDR2 YYEEEE. V was shortened by 4 bases and J by 2 bases, with 13 bases between the two germline ends. The CDR3 totals 15 residues. DNA for the CDR3: TGTGCCAGCAGCCTGGGGCCCTTCTGCAATCAGCCCCAGCATTTT. Encoded protein: CASSLGPFCNQPQHF.